This TCR beta chain was observed in a study of T cell responses to AZD1222 COVID-19 vaccine (dated by TCRdb to the early 2020s). Broadly, across the study: TCR sequencing covered approximately 230 trial participants: 200 to 210 given two doses of AZD1222 and 26 given two doses of MenACWY control vaccine. Trial participants were enrolled into age subgroups of 18-55, 56-69 and 70-plus years, which contained approximately 150, 30 and 60 TCR-sequenced participants, respectively. The research as a whole found: Because no day 14 peak-response samples were available, repertoires were characterized only after the peak T cell response. Nearly half of unique spike-specific TCRs reportedly recognized epitopes outside regions mutated in the B.1.351 and B.1.1.7 variants. In the small 56-69-year group, the increase in depth fell short of significance, most likely because of low power. Most participants were white British and females outnumbered males, and the authors suggested that clonal diversity may have been underestimated. The vaccine-associated CD4 TCRs covered the entire spike protein, and the dominant responses fell in regions 160-218 and 743-854. Only six AZD1222 recipients were SARS-CoV-2 seropositive at baseline, limiting conclusions about previously exposed vaccinees. After two AZD1222 doses, spike-specific TCR breadth and depth were significantly higher than at day 0 and than in MenACWY recipients.

Cut back by 4 bases and 5 bases, the V and J ends lie 19 bases apart. The CDR3 has 17 amino acids, counting the end cysteine and phenylalanine. Of the read, only the CDR3 DNA is kept; its 51 bases are in frame from base 1. CDR1 and CDR2, per the germline V gene, are SGHDT and YYEEEE. The time point label on this specimen signifies: about 28 days (+/-7) after the second vaccine dose. Because spike-specific TCR depth and breadth did not differ between the two schedules, AZD1222 recipients who got a second dose at roughly 4 weeks were pooled with those who got a second dose at roughly 12 weeks. Vaccinee samples came from UK trials COV001 and COV002, including a single-blind randomized controlled phase 2/3 trial of AZD1222 (ChAdOx1 nCoV-19) in healthy adults. Trial participant PBMC samples were collected at day 0 and day 28 after the second dose for TCRbeta chain sequencing. About this clone: Its antigen remains unidentified. No qualities accompany the bases; no much larger clone lies one base away.

The CDR3 regions of human TCRbeta chains were subjected to immunosequencing. The original methods were these. Repertoire TCRs were checked for matches against a reference library of SARS-CoV-2-specific TCRs that had been generated using the MIRA antigen-specificity platform. Breadth was defined as the fraction of unique TCRs that were SARS-CoV-2-associated. Depth was defined as the fraction of total T cells that were SARS-CoV-2-associated. Using the MIRA data, every spike-specific TCR was mapped to the spike region that the TCR reacted to and assigned to either a CD4 or a CD8 class. Log10-transformed breadth and depth values were compared by one-way ANOVA with Sidak's multiple comparisons tests. The table was pulled from immuneACCESS by TCRdb, which kept in-frame rearrangements only. Such tables lose some clones; where checked, under half of the loss comes from unresolved V genes, and the rest has no known cause. V, J and clone size are those of that table, while D and trimming were read from the DNA. The table for this sample lists 90,000 to 150,000 clones; around 90% of them were counted only once. Under 3% of the sample goes to the ten largest clones.

Sequences were derived from peripheral blood, sampled 28 days after the second AZD1222 dose. The rearranged segments are TRBV5-6 and TRBJ1-6; TRBD1 is perhaps the D gene, given 6 matching bases. The sequence came from an adult who received the AZD1222 COVID-19 vaccine. CDR3 region: CASSGITGKGDNSPLHF. The DNA reads TGTGCCAGCAGCGGGATTACAGGGAAGGGGGATAATTCACCCCTCCACTTT.